These 8 T cell receptor beta chains were sequenced from one sample in a study of blood T cell repertoires in COVID-19. Measured with immunoSEQ multiplex PCR; TCRdb has only the in-frame clones, and not every one. Of about 120,000 clones in the sample, about 80% are singletons; the top ten hold 16%. The sequencing input was peripheral blood. These receptor sequences come from a man aged 55 to 70 with active or convalescent COVID-19.

By share, this clone counts as medium-sized (0.01 to 0.1%). This sequence joins TRBV28 and TRBJ1-5; 7 bases are shared with TRBD1. Germline CDR1 MDHEN, CDR2 SYDVKM. This CDR3 is built from 15 residues. The V and J ends lost 7 bases and 6 bases, in that order; junction bases with no gene match: 12. Here the CDR3 reads CASTTPPTGFQPQHF. The CDR3 nucleotides are TGTGCCAGCACCACCCCCCCGACAGGGTTTCAGCCCCAGCATTTT.

The chain carries TRBV6-2 or TRBV6-3 and TRBJ2-1, with TRBD2 identical over 13 bases. This CDR3 is built from 14 residues. With V trimmed by 4 bases and J by 11 bases, 5 bases remained unmatched. Germline loops: CDR1 MNHEY, CDR2 SVGEGT. CDR3 loop: CASSFGGLAGKQFF. The CDR3 nucleotides read TGTGCCAGCAGTTTTGGGGGACTAGCGGGAAAGCAGTTCTTC.

This chain joins TRBV12-5 and TRBJ1-5; no firm D call. In germline, CDR1 is LGHNT, CDR2 FRNRAP. V lost 2 bases and J 4 bases, leaving 9 bases between the germline ends. This CDR3 has 14 residues. The CDR3: CASGLWARNQPQHF. The DNA for the CDR3 is TGTGCTAGTGGTTTGTGGGCCAGAAATCAGCCCCAGCATTTT.

This clone was seen a single time. The V and J genes are TRBV28 and TRBJ2-3; 11 bases are a match to TRBD2. The CDR3 consists of 15 residues. The V and J ends lost 4 bases and 1 base, in that order; junction bases with no gene match: 1. Germline loops: CDR1 MDHEN, CDR2 SYDVKM. CDR3 DNA sequence: TGTGCCAGCAGTTCGACTAGCGGGGGCACAGATACGCAGTATTTT. It codes for CASSSTSGGTDTQYF.

The rearrangement uses TRBV4-3 and TRBJ1-5; unclear D gene. CDR3 size: 14 residues. Germline values: CDR1 LGHNA, CDR2 YSLEER. With 1 base removed from V and 7 bases from J, the gap between germline ends came to 11 bases. As DNA, the CDR3 is TGCGCCAGCAGCCAAGCTGCCGGACTGCAGCCCCAGCATTTT. It translates to CASSQAAGLQPQHF.

The chain recombines TRBV5-1 with TRBJ1-4; 9 nucleotides agree with TRBD1. This CDR3 spans 16 amino acids. CDR1 and CDR2 from the germline V gene are SGHRS and YFSETQ. V lost 3 bases and J lost 0; bases outside the gene matches: 3. The CDR3 protein is CASSWDRAATNEKLFF. Here the CDR3 DNA reads TGCGCCAGCAGCTGGGACAGGGCCGCAACTAATGAAAAACTGTTTTTT.

The J gene is TRBJ2-5, the V gene TRBV4-1; 12 bases agree with TRBD2. CDR1 and CDR2 (germline): MGHRA, YSYEKL. The ends lost 4 bases at V and 1 base at J; junction bases unmatched: 4. This CDR3 is 16 amino acids long. CDR3 DNA sequence: TGCGCCAGCAGCCCGCCGACTAGCGGGAGCCAAGAGACCCAGTACTTC. It translates to CASSPPTSGSQETQYF.

The chain couples TRBV7-9 to TRBJ1-1; TRBD1 agrees at 7 bases. This CDR3 has 14 amino acids. The J segment lost 2 bases and the V segment lost 5 bases, leaving 5 bases of the junction unmatched. Germline lookup yields CDR1 SEHNR and CDR2 FQNEAQ (reference sequence). The CDR3 loop reads CASSLGTANTEAFF. As DNA, the CDR3 is TGTGCCAGCAGCCTGGGGACAGCAAACACTGAAGCTTTCTTT.